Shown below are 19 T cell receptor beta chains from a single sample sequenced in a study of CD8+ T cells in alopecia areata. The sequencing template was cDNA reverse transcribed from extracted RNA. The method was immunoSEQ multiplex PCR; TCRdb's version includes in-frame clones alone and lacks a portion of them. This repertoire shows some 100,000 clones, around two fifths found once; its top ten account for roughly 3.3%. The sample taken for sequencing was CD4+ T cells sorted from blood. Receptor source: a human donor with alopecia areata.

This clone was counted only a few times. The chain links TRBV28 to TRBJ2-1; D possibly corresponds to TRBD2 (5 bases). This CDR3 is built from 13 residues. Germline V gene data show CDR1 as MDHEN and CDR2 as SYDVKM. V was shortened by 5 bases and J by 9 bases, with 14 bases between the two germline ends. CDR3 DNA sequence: TGTGCCAGCAGTCCCCGCCGACGGGGTGAGCAGTTCTTC. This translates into CASSPRRRGEQFF.

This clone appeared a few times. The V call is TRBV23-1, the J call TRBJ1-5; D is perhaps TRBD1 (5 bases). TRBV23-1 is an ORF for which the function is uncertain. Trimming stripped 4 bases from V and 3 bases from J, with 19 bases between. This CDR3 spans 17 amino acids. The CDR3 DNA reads TGCGCCAGCAGTCCCACGGGGGTAACTAAACTCAATCAGCCCCAGCATTTT. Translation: CASSPTGVTKLNQPQHF.

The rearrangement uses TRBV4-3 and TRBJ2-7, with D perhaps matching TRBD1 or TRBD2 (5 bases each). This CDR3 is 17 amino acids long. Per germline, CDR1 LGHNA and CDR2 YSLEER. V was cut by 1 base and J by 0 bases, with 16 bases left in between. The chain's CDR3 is CASSQAGRAGSSYEQYF. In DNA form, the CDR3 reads TGCGCCAGCAGCCAAGCAGGGCGGGCAGGGAGCTCCTACGAGCAGTACTTC.

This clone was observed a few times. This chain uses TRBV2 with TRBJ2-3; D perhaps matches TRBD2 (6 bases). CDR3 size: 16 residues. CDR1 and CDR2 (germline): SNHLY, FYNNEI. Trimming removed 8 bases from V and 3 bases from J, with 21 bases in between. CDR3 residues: CASVDGGIWTTDTQYF. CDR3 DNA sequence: TGTGCCAGCGTGGACGGGGGAATTTGGACAACAGATACGCAGTATTTT.

CDR3 sequence reads: CSVGVGDQPQHF. The CDR3 DNA is TGCAGCGTTGGGGTGGGGGATCAGCCCCAGCATTTT. V gene TRBV29-1 combines with J gene TRBJ1-5; a weak D match, TRBD1 (5 bases). From germline, CDR1 is SQVTM and CDR2 ANQGSEA. The V end was cut by 4 bases, the J end by 5 bases, with 9 bases between. CDR3 length equals 12 residues.

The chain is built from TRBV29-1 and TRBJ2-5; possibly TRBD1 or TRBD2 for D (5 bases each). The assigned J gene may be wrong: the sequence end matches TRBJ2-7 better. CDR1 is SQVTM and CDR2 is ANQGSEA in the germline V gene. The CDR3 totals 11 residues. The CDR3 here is CSVSGTYEQYF. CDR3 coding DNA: TGCAGCGTCTCGGGGACGTACGAGCAGTACTTC.

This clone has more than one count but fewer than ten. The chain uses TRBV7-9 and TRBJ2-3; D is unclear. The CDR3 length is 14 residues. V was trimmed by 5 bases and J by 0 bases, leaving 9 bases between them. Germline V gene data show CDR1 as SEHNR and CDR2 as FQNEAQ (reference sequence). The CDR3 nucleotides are TGTGCCAGCAGCCTTGGGTATAGCACAGATACGCAGTATTTT. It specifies CASSLGYSTDTQYF. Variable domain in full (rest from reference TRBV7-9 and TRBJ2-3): DTGVSQNPRHKITKRGQNVTFRCDPISEHNRLYWYRQTLGQGPEFLTYFQNEAQLEKSRLLSDRFSAERPKGSFSTLEIQRTEQGDSAMYLCASSLGYSTDTQYFGPGTRLTVL.

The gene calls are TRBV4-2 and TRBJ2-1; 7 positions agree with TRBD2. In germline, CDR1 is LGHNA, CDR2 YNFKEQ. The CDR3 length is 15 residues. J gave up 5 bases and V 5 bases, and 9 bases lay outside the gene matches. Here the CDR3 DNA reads TGTGCCAGCAGCTCCCGAAGCCGGGGGGACAATGAGCAGTTCTTC. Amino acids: CASSSRSRGDNEQFF.

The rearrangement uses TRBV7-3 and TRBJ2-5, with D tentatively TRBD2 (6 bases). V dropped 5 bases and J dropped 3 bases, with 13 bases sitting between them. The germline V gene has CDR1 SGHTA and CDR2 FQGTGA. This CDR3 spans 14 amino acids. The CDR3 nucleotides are TGTGCCAGCAGCCGGGACTCGCACGAAGAGACCCAGTACTTC. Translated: CASSRDSHEETQYF.

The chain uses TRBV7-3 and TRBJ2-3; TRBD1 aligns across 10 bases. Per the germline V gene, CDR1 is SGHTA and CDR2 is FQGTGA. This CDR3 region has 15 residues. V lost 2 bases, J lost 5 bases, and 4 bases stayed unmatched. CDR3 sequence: CASSLSRDRGDTQYF. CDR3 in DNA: TGTGCCAGCAGCTTATCCCGGGACAGGGGAGATACGCAGTATTTT.

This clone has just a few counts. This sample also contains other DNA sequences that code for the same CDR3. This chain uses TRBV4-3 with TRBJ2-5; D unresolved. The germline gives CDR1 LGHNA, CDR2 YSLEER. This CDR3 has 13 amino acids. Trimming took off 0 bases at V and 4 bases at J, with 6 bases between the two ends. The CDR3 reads CASSQDVGETQYF. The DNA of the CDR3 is TGCGCCAGCAGCCAAGACGTTGGAGAGACCCAGTACTTC.

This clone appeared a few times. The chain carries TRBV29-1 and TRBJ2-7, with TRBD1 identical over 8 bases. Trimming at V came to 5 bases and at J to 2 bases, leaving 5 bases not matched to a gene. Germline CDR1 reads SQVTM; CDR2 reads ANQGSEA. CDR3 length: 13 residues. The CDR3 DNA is TGCAGCGTTCACAGGGGGTCCCCCTACGAGCAGTACTTC. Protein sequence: CSVHRGSPYEQYF.

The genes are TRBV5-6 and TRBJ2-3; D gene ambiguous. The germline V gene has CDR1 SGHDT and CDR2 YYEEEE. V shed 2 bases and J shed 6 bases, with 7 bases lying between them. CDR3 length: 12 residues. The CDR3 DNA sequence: TGTGCCAGCAGCTTTGTCCCTGATACGCAGTATTTT. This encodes CASSFVPDTQYF.

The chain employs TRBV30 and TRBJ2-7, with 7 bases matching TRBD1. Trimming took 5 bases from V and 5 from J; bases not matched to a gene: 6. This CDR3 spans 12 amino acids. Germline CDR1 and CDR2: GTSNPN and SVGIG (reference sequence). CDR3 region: CAWLDRAHEQYF. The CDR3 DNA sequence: TGTGCCTGGCTAGACAGGGCCCACGAGCAGTACTTC.

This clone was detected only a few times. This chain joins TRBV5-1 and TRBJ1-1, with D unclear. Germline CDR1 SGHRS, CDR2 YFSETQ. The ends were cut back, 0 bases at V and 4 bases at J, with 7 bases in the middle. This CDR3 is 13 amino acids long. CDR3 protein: CASSLAGSTEAFF. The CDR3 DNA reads TGCGCCAGCAGCTTGGCCGGATCCACTGAAGCTTTCTTT.

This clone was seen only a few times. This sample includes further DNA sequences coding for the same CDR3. As DNA, the CDR3 is TGTGCCAGCAGTTTAGGACAAAGCTACGAGCAGTACTTC. As protein: CASSLGQSYEQYF. This sequence joins TRBV28 and TRBJ2-7; D is possibly TRBD1 (5 bases). Trimming removed 2 bases at V and 3 bases at J, with 8 bases between. The CDR3 has 13 amino acids. CDR1 MDHEN and CDR2 SYDVKM come from the germline V gene.

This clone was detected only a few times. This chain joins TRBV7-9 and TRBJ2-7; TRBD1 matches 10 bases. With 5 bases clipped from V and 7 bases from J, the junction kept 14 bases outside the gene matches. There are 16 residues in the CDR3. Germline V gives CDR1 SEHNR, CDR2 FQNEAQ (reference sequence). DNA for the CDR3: TGTGCCAGCAGCCCTAGGTGGGACAGGGGTTTGAGAGAGCAGTACTTC. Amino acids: CASSPRWDRGLREQYF.

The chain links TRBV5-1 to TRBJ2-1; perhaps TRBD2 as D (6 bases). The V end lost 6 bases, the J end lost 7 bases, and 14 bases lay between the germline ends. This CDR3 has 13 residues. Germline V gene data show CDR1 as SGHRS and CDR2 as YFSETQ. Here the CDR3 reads CASTRLGSNEQFF. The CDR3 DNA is TGCGCCAGCACCCGACTAGGAAGTAATGAGCAGTTCTTC.

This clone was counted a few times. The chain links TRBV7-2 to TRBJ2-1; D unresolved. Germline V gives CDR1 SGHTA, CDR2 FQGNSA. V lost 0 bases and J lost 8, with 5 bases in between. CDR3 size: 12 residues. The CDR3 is CASSLALHEQFF. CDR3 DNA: TGTGCCAGCAGCTTAGCGTTGCATGAGCAGTTCTTC. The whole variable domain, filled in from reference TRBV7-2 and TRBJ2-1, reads GAGVSQSPSNKVTEKGKDVELRCDPISGHTALYWYRQSLGQGLEFLIYFQGNSAPDKSGLPSDRFSAERTGGSVSTLTIQRTQQEDSAVYLCASSLALHEQFFGPGTRLTVL.